The 23 T cell receptor beta chains below come from one sample, sequenced in a study of shared clonotypes between healthy human individuals (dated by TCRdb to between 2020 and 2021). For the CD8 naive samples, CD45RO-negative cells were positively selected for CCR7, yielding a CD45RA+CCR7+ population from which TemRA cells were excluded. The library relied on the immunoSEQ multiplex PCR assay. TCRdb limited this immuneACCESS table to in-frame rearrangements with V and J called. A share of clones is missing; checked studies link under half to unresolved V genes, and the rest is unexplained. This sample is represented by 1.5 million to 2.5 million clones; about 95% of them were singletons. The ten largest clonotypes hold roughly 1% of the sample. The sequenced sample consisted of naive CD8+ T cells sorted from blood. The cell subset or site label corresponds to: CD45RA+CCR7+. The receptors come from a man aged 18 to 29 in good health.

Concerning this clone: This same CDR3 is encoded by further DNA sequences in the sample. This rearrangement joins TRBV19 to TRBJ2-1; no definite D call. The CDR3 totals 13 residues. Germline V gene lookup returns CDR1 LNHDA and CDR2 SQIVND (reference sequence). V was trimmed by 1 base and J by 3 bases, leaving 4 bases between them. Written as DNA, the CDR3 is TGTGCCAGTAGTATAGGAGGCTACAATGAGCAGTTCTTC. It is translated as CASSIGGYNEQFF.

This chain connects TRBV6-5 to TRBJ2-3, with D tentatively TRBD2 (6 bases). Trimming left V 7 bases short and J 8 bases short, with 19 bases between. Germline V gene lookup returns CDR1 MNHEY and CDR2 SVGAGI. This CDR3 contains 14 residues. CDR3 amino acids: CASTSMGGWGTQYF. As DNA, the CDR3 is TGTGCCAGCACCTCTATGGGGGGATGGGGTACGCAGTATTTT.

Worth noting for this clone: At the DNA level, this CDR3 is encoded by other sequences in the same sample as well. The V gene is TRBV6-5, the J gene TRBJ2-3; D may be TRBD2 (5 bases). The ends were cut back, 3 bases at V and 0 bases at J, with 7 bases in the middle. Per germline, CDR1 MNHEY and CDR2 SVGAGI. The CDR3 loop spans 14 amino acids. This CDR3 is CASSYAGSTDTQYF. CDR3 nucleotides: TGTGCCAGCAGTTATGCGGGTAGCACAGATACGCAGTATTTT.

The V and J genes are TRBV5-4 and TRBJ2-2; 8 bases match TRBD1. Germline trimming cut 0 bases from V and 2 bases from J; bases unmatched to any gene: 3. The CDR3 covers 16 residues. CDR1 SGHNT and CDR2 YYREEE come from the germline V gene (reference sequence). CDR3: CASSLESGGNTGELFF. CDR3 nucleotide sequence: TGTGCCAGCAGCTTGGAGTCAGGGGGCAACACCGGGGAGCTGTTTTTT. Variable domain in full (rest from reference TRBV5-4 and TRBJ2-2): ETGVTQSPTHLIKTRGQQVTLRCSSQSGHNTVSWYQQALGQGPQFIFQYYREEENGRGNFPPRFSGLQFPNYSSELNVNALELDDSALYLCASSLESGGNTGELFFGEGSRLTVL.

V gene TRBV19 combines with J gene TRBJ1-2; D unresolved. Germline-derived CDR1 and CDR2 are LNHDA and SQIVND (reference sequence). The V and J ends lost 4 bases and 4 bases respectively, with 13 bases between them. This CDR3 spans 14 amino acids. DNA of the CDR3: TGTGCCAGTAGTACCCACCCTGAAAGCTATGGCTACACCTTC. Translated: CASSTHPESYGYTF.

This chain links TRBV28 with TRBJ1-6; a weak D match, TRBD1 (6 bases). CDR1 and CDR2 (germline): MDHEN, SYDVKM. This CDR3 spans 15 amino acids. V lost 7 bases to trimming and J lost 0 bases, with 10 bases between them. DNA of the CDR3: TGTGCCAGCAACGACAGGTCCTCCTATAATTCACCCCTCCACTTT. It translates to CASNDRSSYNSPLHF.

The chain links TRBV27 to TRBJ2-7, with D maybe TRBD2 (5 bases). Trimming pared 3 bases from V and 0 bases from J, leaving 15 bases between. CDR1 and CDR2 (germline): MNHEY, SMNVEV (reference sequence). The CDR3 has 16 residues. CDR3 loop: CASSFSGERSSYEQYF. For the CDR3, the DNA is TGTGCCAGCAGTTTCTCCGGGGAGCGGAGCTCCTACGAGCAGTACTTC.

The chain combines TRBV5-6 with TRBJ2-2; D ambiguous. CDR1 is SGHDT, CDR2 YYEEEE, per germline. The CDR3 runs to 14 residues. The V and J ends lost 2 bases and 0 bases respectively, with 5 bases between them. The CDR3 DNA sequence: TGTGCCAGCAGCTTACAGCCGAACACCGGGGAGCTGTTTTTT. It yields the protein CASSLQPNTGELFF.

Of note for this clone: The identical CDR3 is also encoded by other nucleotide sequences in the sample. The chain couples TRBV9 to TRBJ1-3; D remains ambiguous. The CDR3 is 14 residues long. Germline V lookup: CDR1 SGDLS, CDR2 YYNGEE. V was trimmed by 2 bases and J by 0 bases, leaving 6 bases between them. CDR3: CASSVGSSGNTIYF. The CDR3 region has the DNA TGTGCCAGCAGCGTCGGCAGCTCTGGAAACACCATATATTTT.

V is TRBV7-6 and J is TRBJ1-2, with 8 bases lining up with TRBD1. The germline V gene has CDR1 SGHVS and CDR2 FNYEAQ. V was pared by 5 bases and J by 8 bases, with 13 bases of the junction left unmatched. CDR3 length equals 15 residues. In nucleotides, the CDR3 is TGTGCCAGCAGCCCTGAACAGGGGGTCATCGGAGGCTACACCTTC. Its protein product is CASSPEQGVIGGYTF.

This chain joins TRBV7-8 and TRBJ2-7; 10 nucleotides align to TRBD1. Unmatched junction bases numbered 6, after V lost 4 bases and J lost 3 bases. The CDR3 has 15 residues. CDR1 SGHVS and CDR2 FQNEAQ come from the germline V gene. CDR3 bases: TGTGCCAGCAGCTGGCCGGGACAGGGGAACTACGAGCAGTACTTC. This codes for CASSWPGQGNYEQYF. Full variable domain (missing parts from reference TRBV7-8 and TRBJ2-7): GAGVSQSPRYKVAKRGQDVALRCDPISGHVSLFWYQQALGQGPEFLTYFQNEAQLDKSGLPSDRFFAERPEGSVSTLKIQRTQQEDSAVYLCASSWPGQGNYEQYFGPGTRLTVT.

V and J are TRBV27 and TRBJ1-1; 7 positions match TRBD1. CDR1 MNHEY and CDR2 SMNVEV come from the germline V gene (reference sequence). Trimming took 4 bases from V and 3 from J; bases not matched to a gene: 2. This CDR3 is 13 amino acids long. The CDR3 loop is CASSSTGDTEAFF. The DNA for the CDR3 is TGTGCCAGCAGTTCCACAGGGGACACTGAAGCTTTCTTT.

The CDR3, as DNA: TGTGCCAGCAACGTGGGAGGCAGCTACTATGGCTACACCTTC. Protein product: CASNVGGSYYGYTF. This sequence joins TRBV11-2 and TRBJ1-2, with no clear D. Germline lookup yields CDR1 SGHAT and CDR2 FQNNGV. V lost 7 bases to trimming and J lost 3 bases, with 15 bases between them. This CDR3 spans 14 amino acids.

This chain uses TRBV4-3 with TRBJ1-2, with TRBD1 matching 7 bases. The germline CDR1 and CDR2 sequences are LGHNA and YSLEER. CDR3 length: 14 amino acids. Trimming removed 4 bases from V and 6 bases from J; junction bases left unmatched: 8. For the CDR3, the DNA is TGCGCCAGCAGCCGACTCTCCGGACAGGATGGCTACACCTTC. It encodes CASSRLSGQDGYTF.

Note on this clone: This sample includes further DNA sequences coding for the same CDR3. The chain has TRBV5-6 and TRBJ2-5; TRBD1 matches at 11 bases. Germline V gene sequence: CDR1 SGHDT, CDR2 YYEEEE. J lost 5 bases, V lost 3 bases, and 0 bases had no gene match. This CDR3 is built from 13 residues. CDR3: CASSWDRGETQYF. DNA of the CDR3: TGTGCCAGCAGCTGGGACAGGGGGGAGACCCAGTACTTC.

This chain uses TRBV4-1 with TRBJ2-1, with TRBD2 matching 8 bases. This CDR3 contains 16 residues. Germline lookup yields CDR1 MGHRA and CDR2 YSYEKL. V dropped 4 bases and J dropped 9; count of bases not matched to a gene: 14. The CDR3 here is CASSPQIGTSWTEQFF. The CDR3 bases are TGCGCCAGCAGCCCGCAGATCGGGACTAGTTGGACTGAGCAGTTCTTC.

A remark on this clone: Other DNA sequences within the sample encode an identical CDR3. V is TRBV27 and J is TRBJ2-7; possibly TRBD2 for D (6 bases). The CDR3 is made up of 13 amino acids. V was clipped by 5 bases and J by 0 bases, with 8 bases between them. The germline CDR1 and CDR2 sequences are MNHEY and SMNVEV (reference sequence). CDR3 coding DNA: TGTGCCAGCAGTCCGGGGGTCTCCTACGAGCAGTACTTC. Translating it yields CASSPGVSYEQYF.

The genes are TRBV6-5 and TRBJ2-5; 8 bases line up with TRBD2. Germline V gene data show CDR1 as MNHEY and CDR2 as SVGAGI. This CDR3 is 15 amino acids long. J was trimmed by 3 bases and V by 1 base; bases with no gene match: 4. The CDR3 here is CASSYFDGGEETQYF. The CDR3 nucleotides read TGTGCCAGCAGTTACTTCGACGGGGGGGAAGAGACCCAGTACTTC.

There are a few counts of this clone. V usage is TRBV15 and J usage is TRBJ1-5; 10 bases agree with TRBD1. Trimming cost V 8 bases and J 3 bases; bases outside gene matches: 4. Germline assignment: CDR1 LNHNV and CDR2 YYDKDF (reference sequence). The CDR3 length is 14 residues. In DNA, the CDR3 is TGTGCCACCGGGGACAGGGGCCCCAATCAGCCCCAGCATTTT. Translated, it gives CATGDRGPNQPQHF.

This chain uses TRBV5-5 with TRBJ1-2, with D tentatively TRBD1 (6 bases). V shed 4 bases and J shed 4 bases, with 20 bases lying between them. Germline CDR1 and CDR2: SGHKS and YYEKEE (reference sequence). The CDR3 runs to 16 residues. CDR3 amino acids: CASSPIVGAGVYGYTF. CDR3 nucleotides: TGTGCCAGCAGCCCCATCGTAGGTGCAGGGGTCTATGGCTACACCTTC. The full variable domain, its missing parts supplied by reference TRBV5-5 and TRBJ1-2, is DAGVTQSPTHLIKTRGQQVTLRCSPISGHKSVSWYQQVLGQGPQFIFQYYEKEERGRGNFPDRFSARQFPNYSSELNVNALLLGDSALYLCASSPIVGAGVYGYTFGSGTRLTVV.

The V call is TRBV10-3, the J call TRBJ1-1, with D perhaps TRBD1 (6 bases). Trimming took off 10 bases at V and 0 bases at J, with 12 bases between the two ends. The CDR3 spans 13 residues. CDR1 is ENHRY and CDR2 is SYGVKD in the germline V gene. CDR3 sequence: CATSDSMNTEAFF. DNA for the CDR3: TGTGCCACGTCGGACAGCATGAACACTGAAGCTTTCTTT.

A remark on this clone: The sample contains more than one DNA sequence encoding this CDR3. This chain connects TRBV6-5 to TRBJ1-1; perhaps TRBD1 as D (5 bases). The V end lost 0 bases, the J end lost 5 bases, and 10 bases lay between the germline ends. Looked up from germline, CDR1 is MNHEY and CDR2 is SVGAGI. CDR3 length: 14 amino acids. CDR3 region: CASSYSEGHTEAFF. Written as DNA, the CDR3 is TGTGCCAGCAGTTACTCAGAGGGGCATACTGAAGCTTTCTTT.

The V and J genes are TRBV14 and TRBJ1-1, with a tentative D call TRBD1 (5 bases). Between the trimmed V and J ends, which lost 4 bases and 0 bases, there was a span of 12 bases. The CDR3 contains 15 residues. Germline values: CDR1 SGHDN, CDR2 FVKESK. CDR3 sequence reads: CASSPAGNMNTEAFF. CDR3 DNA sequence: TGTGCCAGCAGCCCGGCAGGGAACATGAACACTGAAGCTTTCTTT.